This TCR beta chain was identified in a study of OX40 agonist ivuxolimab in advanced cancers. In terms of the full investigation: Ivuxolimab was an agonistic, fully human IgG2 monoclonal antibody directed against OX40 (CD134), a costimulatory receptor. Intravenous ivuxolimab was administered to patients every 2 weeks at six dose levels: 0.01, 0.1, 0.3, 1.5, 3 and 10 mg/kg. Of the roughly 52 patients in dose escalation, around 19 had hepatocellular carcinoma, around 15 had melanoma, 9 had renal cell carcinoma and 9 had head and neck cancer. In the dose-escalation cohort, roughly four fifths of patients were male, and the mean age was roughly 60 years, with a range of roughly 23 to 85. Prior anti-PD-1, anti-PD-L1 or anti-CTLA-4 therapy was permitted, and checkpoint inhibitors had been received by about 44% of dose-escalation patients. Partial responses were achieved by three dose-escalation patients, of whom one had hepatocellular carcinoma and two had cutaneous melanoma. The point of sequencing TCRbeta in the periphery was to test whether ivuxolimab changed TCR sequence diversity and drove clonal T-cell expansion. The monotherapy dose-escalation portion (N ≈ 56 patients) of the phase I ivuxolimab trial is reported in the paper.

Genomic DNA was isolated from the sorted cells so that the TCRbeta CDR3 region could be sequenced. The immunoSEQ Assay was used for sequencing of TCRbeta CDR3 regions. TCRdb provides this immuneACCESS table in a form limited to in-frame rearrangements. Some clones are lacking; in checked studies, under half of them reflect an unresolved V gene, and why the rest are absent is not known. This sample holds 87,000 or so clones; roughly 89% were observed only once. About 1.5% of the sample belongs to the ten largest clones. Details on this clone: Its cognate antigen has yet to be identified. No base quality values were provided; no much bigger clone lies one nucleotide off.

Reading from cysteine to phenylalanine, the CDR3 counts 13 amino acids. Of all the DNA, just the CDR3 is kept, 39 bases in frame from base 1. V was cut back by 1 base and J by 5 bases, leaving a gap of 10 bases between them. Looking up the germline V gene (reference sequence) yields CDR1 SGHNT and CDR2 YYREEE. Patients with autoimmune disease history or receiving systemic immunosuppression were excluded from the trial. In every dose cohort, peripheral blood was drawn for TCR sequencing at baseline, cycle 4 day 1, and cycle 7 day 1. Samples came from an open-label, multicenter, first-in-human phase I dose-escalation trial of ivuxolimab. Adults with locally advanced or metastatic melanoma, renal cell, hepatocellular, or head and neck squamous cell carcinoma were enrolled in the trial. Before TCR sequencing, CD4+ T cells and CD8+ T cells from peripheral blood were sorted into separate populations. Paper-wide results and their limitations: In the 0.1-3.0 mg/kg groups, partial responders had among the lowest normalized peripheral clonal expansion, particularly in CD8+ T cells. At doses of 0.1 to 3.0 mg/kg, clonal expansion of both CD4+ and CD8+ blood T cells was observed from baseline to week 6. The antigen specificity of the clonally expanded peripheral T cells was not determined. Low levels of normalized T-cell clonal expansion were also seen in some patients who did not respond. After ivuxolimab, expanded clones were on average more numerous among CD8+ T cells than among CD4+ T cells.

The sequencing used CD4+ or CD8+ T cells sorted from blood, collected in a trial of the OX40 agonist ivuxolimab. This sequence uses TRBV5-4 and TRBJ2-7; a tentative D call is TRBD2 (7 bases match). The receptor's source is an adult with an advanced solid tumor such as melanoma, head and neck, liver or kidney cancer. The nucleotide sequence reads TGTGCCAGCAGCTTGAGGGGGGGGGACGAGCAGTACTTC. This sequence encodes CASSLRGGDEQYF.